A selection of T cell receptor beta chains follows, all from one sample in a study of blood T cells in healthy people across ages. Each CDR3 protein is one row after TCRdb ran MiXCR on the 5' RACE reads. The sample lists hundreds of thousands of distinct CDR3 sequences, under 30% occurring once. The source material was blood. These receptors came from an elderly woman in good health. CDR3s include the opening cysteine and the closing phenylalanine or tryptophan. Fields, in order: V gene, CDR3 length, D gene, clone size, J gene, CDR3 DNA, CDR3 protein. A D gene is named only where the DNA matches it firmly. Part of the rows lack a size; the others show once, few, many or a class for expanded clones.

v_gene: TRBV5-1; len: 14; d_gene: -; abundance: -; j_gene: TRBJ1-1; CDR3nt: TGCGCCAGCAGCTTGGCCGAAGTGAACACTGAAGCTTTCTTT; CDR3aa: CASSLAEVNTEAFF
v_gene: TRBV20-1; len: 13; d_gene: -; abundance: -; j_gene: TRBJ2-7; CDR3nt: TGCAGTGCTAGAGAGGTTCGTACCGGGAAGCAGTACTTC; CDR3aa: CSAREVRTGKQYF
v_gene: TRBV6-1; len: 14; d_gene: -; abundance: -; j_gene: TRBJ1-3; CDR3nt: TGTGCCAGCAGTGAACTGAGGGAAGGAAACACCATATATTTT; CDR3aa: CASSELREGNTIYF
v_gene: TRBV28; len: 15; d_gene: -; abundance: -; j_gene: TRBJ2-3; CDR3nt: TGTGCCAGCAGTTTACCCACCGCAGGGACAAATACGCAGTATTTT; CDR3aa: CASSLPTAGTNTQYF
v_gene: TRBV20-1; len: 13; d_gene: -; abundance: many; j_gene: TRBJ2-7; CDR3nt: TGCAGTGCTAGATTCACGTGGGCCTACGAGCAGTACTTC; CDR3aa: CSARFTWAYEQYF
v_gene: TRBV4-3; len: 13; d_gene: -; abundance: -; j_gene: TRBJ2-1; CDR3nt: TGCGCCAGCAGCCAAGAGTGGCGGACTGAGCAGTTCTTC; CDR3aa: CASSQEWRTEQFF
v_gene: TRBV5-1; len: 15; d_gene: TRBD2; abundance: many; j_gene: TRBJ2-3; CDR3nt: TGCGCCAGCAGCTTGCACGGGAGGATGGCAGATACGCAGTATTTT; CDR3aa: CASSLHGRMADTQYF
v_gene: TRBV6-1; len: 14; d_gene: -; abundance: many; j_gene: TRBJ2-7; CDR3nt: TGTGCCACCCTAAAGGGCCTGGGGACCTACGAGCAGTACTTC; CDR3aa: CATLKGLGTYEQYF
v_gene: TRBV20-1; len: 13; d_gene: -; abundance: many; j_gene: TRBJ2-3; CDR3nt: TGCAGTGCTAGGGACCCGGGGAGGTTGGCGCAGTATTTT; CDR3aa: CSARDPGRLAQYF
v_gene: TRBV20-1; len: 13; d_gene: -; abundance: many; j_gene: TRBJ2-3; CDR3nt: TGCAGTGCTTCAGGCACCAGCACAGATACGCAGTATTTT; CDR3aa: CSASGTSTDTQYF
v_gene: TRBV24-1; len: 13; d_gene: -; abundance: many; j_gene: TRBJ2-4; CDR3nt: TGTGCCACCAGTGATGTTACCCAAAACATTCAGTACTTC; CDR3aa: CATSDVTQNIQYF
v_gene: TRBV7-2; len: 13; d_gene: -; abundance: many; j_gene: TRBJ2-5; CDR3nt: TGTGCCAGCAGCTTGGGATACCACAATGAGCAGTACTTC; CDR3aa: CASSLGYHNEQYF
v_gene: TRBV15; len: 14; d_gene: -; abundance: many; j_gene: TRBJ2-7; CDR3nt: TGTGCCACCAGCAGAGATCGGGGACCTTACGAGCAGTACTTC; CDR3aa: CATSRDRGPYEQYF
v_gene: TRBV29-1; len: 16; d_gene: -; abundance: few; j_gene: TRBJ1-4; CDR3nt: TGCAGCGTTGAAGATCAAGGGGGGGTGGCTAATGAAAAACTGTTTTTT; CDR3aa: CSVEDQGGVANEKLFF
v_gene: TRBV6-1; len: 15; d_gene: -; abundance: -; j_gene: TRBJ2-7; CDR3nt: TGTGCCAGCAGTGTGGTAGACAGGACGCCCTACGAGCAGTACTTC; CDR3aa: CASSVVDRTPYEQYF
v_gene: TRBV3-1; len: 19; d_gene: TRBD2; abundance: -; j_gene: TRBJ2-1; CDR3nt: TGTGCCAGCAGCCAAGACGTCCGGCGGGGGGGGGCTGCCTACAATGAGCAGTTCTTC; CDR3aa: CASSQDVRRGGAAYNEQFF
v_gene: TRBV5-6; len: 13; d_gene: -; abundance: many; j_gene: TRBJ1-2; CDR3nt: TGTGCCAGCAGCTTGCTGGGAAACTATGGCTACACCTTC; CDR3aa: CASSLLGNYGYTF
v_gene: TRBV11-3; len: 17; d_gene: -; abundance: many; j_gene: TRBJ2-3; CDR3nt: TGTGCCAGCAGCTTGGGGGCTCGGGGGCCGAACACAGATACGCAGTATTTT; CDR3aa: CASSLGARGPNTDTQYF
v_gene: TRBV19; len: 16; d_gene: -; abundance: few; j_gene: TRBJ2-7; CDR3nt: TGTGCCAGTAGTCGATCCGGGACAACCCTCTCCTACGAGCAGTACTTC; CDR3aa: CASSRSGTTLSYEQYF
v_gene: TRBV20-1; len: 14; d_gene: TRBD2; abundance: many; j_gene: TRBJ2-7; CDR3nt: TGCAGTGCTGGCCGTGGGACTAGCCTCTACGAGCAGTACTTC; CDR3aa: CSAGRGTSLYEQYF